These 6 T cell receptor beta chains were sequenced from one sample in a study of T cells in Graves' hyperthyroidism and ophthalmopathy. The investigators amplified TCR beta CDR3 regions from RNA transcripts. TCR CDR3 underwent first-round RT-PCR with the HTBI primer set. TCRdb ran MiXCR on the multiplex PCR reads and lists one entry per CDR3 protein. The sample includes approximately 300,000 distinct CDR3 sequences, 16% seen only once; the top ten take approximately 33%. Sequencing was done on a sample of blood. Receptors were obtained from a man aged 25-45 years with Graves' hyperthyroidism.

A word on this clonotype: A read error may explain this, as a much larger clone is one base away. V and J are TRBV29-1 and TRBJ1-2; the match to TRBD1 covers 10 bases. CDR3 length: 13 amino acids. V dropped 8 bases and J dropped 4; count of bases not matched to a gene: 7. Germline CDR1 SQVTM, CDR2 ANQGSEA. The CDR3 loop reads CSLAGTGAYGYTF. The CDR3, as DNA: TGCAGCCTGGCCGGGACAGGGGCCTATGGCTACACCTTC.

The sample holds a few counts of this clonotype. Compared with germline, one end of the junction differs, possibly owing to a read error. The rearrangement joins TRBV5-1 to TRBJ1-1; D remains ambiguous. Germline V lookup: CDR1 SGHRS, CDR2 YFSETQ. The CDR3 has 14 amino acids. The CDR3 loop reads CASSPRVSETEASF. CDR3 sequence (DNA): TGCGCCAGCAGCCCGAGGGTATCGGAGACTGAAGCTTCCTTT.

This clonotype was recorded at least ten times. The chain is built from TRBV6-6 and TRBJ2-7; a weak D match, TRBD1 (5 bases). Germline loops: CDR1 MNHNY, CDR2 SVGAGI (reference sequence). This CDR3 contains 14 residues. Trimming took 0 bases from V and 2 from J, leaving 8 bases between them. CDR3 bases: TGTGCCAGCAGTTACTCCTCGGACACCTACGAGCAGTACTTC. Translated, it gives CASSYSSDTYEQYF.

This clonotype was detected many times. The V gene is TRBV28, the J gene TRBJ1-1; D ambiguous. CDR1 and CDR2 from the germline V gene are MDHEN and SYDVKM. V lost 6 bases and J 1 base, leaving 15 bases between the germline ends. The CDR3 length is 15 residues. CDR3 DNA: TGTGCCAGCAGCGGCACTATGAGTCCGAACACTGAAGCTTTCTTT. Its protein is CASSGTMSPNTEAFF.

In this sample, this clonotype turned up a few times. This sequence joins TRBV6-2 or TRBV6-3 and TRBJ2-1, with 12 bases lining up with TRBD2. Germline CDR1 is MNHEY and CDR2 is SVGEGT. The CDR3 spans 13 residues. J was trimmed by 9 bases and V by 9 bases; bases with no gene match: 6. The CDR3 reads CASRLAGALEQFF. The CDR3 DNA reads as TGTGCCAGTCGACTAGCGGGAGCACTTGAGCAGTTCTTC.

As regards this clonotype: Likely a read error: the CDR3 ends without its conserved phenylalanine or tryptophan. The V and J genes are TRBV20-1 and TRBJ2-2, with TRBD2 as a possible D gene (5 bases). The V gene's germline CDR1 is DFQATT and CDR2 SNEGSKA (reference sequence). This CDR3 contains 14 residues. V was trimmed by 2 bases and J by 1 base, leaving 8 bases between them. CDR3 bases: TGCAGTGCTAGACGAGCGGTGAACACCGGGGAGCTGTTTCTT. Protein sequence: CSARRAVNTGELFL.